One TCR beta chain is described in this entry. The data are from a study of blood T cell repertoires in COVID-19. For the study at large: COVID-19 samples collected from the United States, Italy and Spain covered acute and convalescent phases. PBMCs, B-cell-depleted T cells, or T cells provided the cDNA or gDNA that made up the material.

CDR1 and CDR2 from the germline V gene are MNHEY and SMNVEV (reference sequence). V lost 6 bases to trimming and J lost 5 bases, with 8 bases between them. The length of the CDR3 is 13 residues. Repertoires were generated with immunoSEQ multiplex PCR, while TCRdb's copy carries only in-frame clones and drops some. The top ten hold around 1% of the sample, which has fewer than 85,000 clones, 90% seen once. The TCR comes from a woman aged 50 to 60 in a cohort sampled during active COVID-19. The chain is built from TRBV27 and TRBJ1-6, with D tentatively TRBD1 (6 bases). Sequencing was performed on peripheral blood. CDR3 in amino acids: CASRQGNNSPLHF. Written as DNA, the CDR3 is TGTGCCAGCAGACAGGGAAATAATTCACCCCTCCACTTT.